Listed below are T cell receptor beta chains from one sample, sequenced in a study of cytomegalovirus exposure and HLA in healthy donors. Data came from immunoSEQ multiplex PCR; TCRdb stores just in-frame clones and leaves some out. There are over 100,000 clones in the sample; about 75% occur only once, and approximately 5% lies in the top ten. The sample comprised PBMCs. These receptors originate from a man aged 55 to 69 in good health and CMV-seropositive. CDR3s leave out the opening cysteine and the closing phenylalanine or tryptophan. A D gene is named only where the DNA matches it firmly.

D gene	V gene	J gene	CDR3 protein
TRBD1	TRBV7-9	TRBJ1-6	ASSLSRGHNSPLH
TRBD1	TRBV6-4	TRBJ2-2	ASSDTTGDTGELF
.	TRBV5-6	TRBJ2-5	ASSLVGAGGGQETQY
.	TRBV14	TRBJ2-2	ASSPVTVNTGELF
TRBD1	TRBV7-9	TRBJ2-5	ASSPRTGGLVVWEETQY
TRBD2	TRBV5-1	TRBJ2-7	ASSDSGGVEQY
.	TRBV29-1	TRBJ1-1	SVEEFGGAEAF
.	TRBV6-6	TRBJ1-1	ASITPGNTEAF
TRBD2	TRBV10-1	TRBJ2-1	ASKLAGGSEQF
TRBD2	TRBV7-8	TRBJ2-3	ASSFGTSTDTQY
.	TRBV20-1	TRBJ2-3	SARGGDTQY
TRBD1	TRBV6-5	TRBJ2-7	ASSAVGQGVREQY
.	TRBV5-1	TRBJ1-1	ASSFGQNTEAF
.	TRBV5-1	TRBJ2-7	ASSLELQGWSRVPYEQY
.	TRBV9	TRBJ1-1	ASSSNRVSSTEAF
.	TRBV18	TRBJ2-1	ASSPQADNEQF
.	TRBV28	TRBJ2-5	ASNQETVNQETQY
TRBD2	TRBV7-2	TRBJ2-3	ASRSTGTSRGDTQY
TRBD1	TRBV10-3	TRBJ2-7	AISESRQGGEQY
.	TRBV7-9	TRBJ2-5	ASSLGVTRAAETQY
TRBD1	TRBV23-1	TRBJ1-6	ASSHHRQGSNGNSPLH
TRBD1	TRBV28	TRBJ2-3	ASSLPDRGLGQY
.	TRBV5-4	TRBJ2-1	ASSFGSPSSYNEQF
TRBD2	TRBV4-1	TRBJ2-3	ASSLGLAGIDTQY
TRBD1	TRBV11-2	TRBJ1-2	ASSPLQGESYGYT
.	TRBV10-3	TRBJ2-1	AISESRTSGVGEQF
TRBD1	TRBV6-5	TRBJ2-7	ASSYRGSYEQY
.	TRBV27	TRBJ1-6	ASGSSYNSPLH
TRBD2	TRBV5-4	TRBJ2-7	ASSGSGGVTYEQY
.	TRBV2	TRBJ2-1	ASSVGQSSYNEQF
.	TRBV28	TRBJ2-2	ASSVRGANTGELF
.	TRBV6-6	TRBJ2-1	ASSYSNVANEQF
.	TRBV7-3	TRBJ2-3	ASSTGVYTDTQY
.	TRBV5-1	TRBJ2-5	ASSLNGGNQETQY
.	TRBV2	TRBJ1-2	ASSEQGRHGYT
TRBD2	TRBV7-2	TRBJ2-3	ASSLALGLAGGPQY
TRBD1	TRBV18	TRBJ1-2	ASSPGTGNYGYT
.	TRBV27	TRBJ1-1	ASSLRTNTEAF
TRBD1	TRBV19	TRBJ2-2	ASSIVGTANTGELF
TRBD1	TRBV6-5	TRBJ2-7	ASRRGPSYEQY
TRBD1	TRBV7-9	TRBJ1-2	ASSQGQGLYGYT
TRBD1	TRBV9	TRBJ1-4	ASSLTGTGTTLGEKLF
.	TRBV30	TRBJ1-4	AWSKNEKLF
.	TRBV9	TRBJ2-2	ASRAPAGGELF
.	TRBV6-5	TRBJ2-7	ASSHRAYEQY
TRBD2	TRBV19	TRBJ2-2	ASGVGGAGELF
.	TRBV2	TRBJ1-2	ASSDSPSRGYT
TRBD2	TRBV5-4	TRBJ2-3	ASSLGYGGSTDTQY
.	TRBV12-5	TRBJ2-5	ASGLAAGRETQY
TRBD2	TRBV15	TRBJ2-1	ATSSEASGIAYNEQF
.	TRBV28	TRBJ2-2	ASRGGPGELF
.	TRBV2	TRBJ1-1	ASRDFIGGTEAF
.	TRBV7-6	TRBJ1-6	ASSARLNSPLH
.	TRBV7-2	TRBJ1-3	ASSPGIFSGNTIY
TRBD1	TRBV7-8	TRBJ1-3	ASSSQGATGNTIY
TRBD1	TRBV5-1	TRBJ1-1	ASSRDRGTPEAF
.	TRBV5-4	TRBJ2-7	ASSSPSSYEQY